The rows below give T cell receptor beta chains drawn from one sample of a study of T cell responses to AZD1222 COVID-19 vaccine. Profiled with immunoSEQ multiplex PCR; TCRdb holds only in-frame clones, not every one. The sample lists about 100,000 clones; nearly 90% were seen once. The sample was peripheral blood, taken on day 0 of AZD1222 vaccination. The receptors stem from an adult in good health. The CDR3 runs from the conserved cysteine through the conserved F or W. D genes are given only for firm matches.

DNA | CDR3 | D | V | length | J
TGTGCCAGCACCTTGGCTCGGAGCACAGATACGCAGTATTTT | CASTLARSTDTQYF | - | TRBV11-2 | 14 | TRBJ2-3
TGTGCCTGGAGTCGGAGGGAAAGGGAGACCCAGTACTTC | CAWSRRERETQYF | - | TRBV30 | 13 | TRBJ2-5
TGTGCCAGCAGCCCCGGGGCTAGAGGCTACACCTTC | CASSPGARGYTF | - | TRBV5-8 | 12 | TRBJ1-2
TGTGCCAGCAGCCCATCGGTTAGCGGCCCTCTCGAGCAGTACTTC | CASSPSVSGPLEQYF | - | TRBV5-5 | 15 | TRBJ2-7
TGTGCCAGCTCACGGGACCCCGGCACAGATACGCAGTATTTT | CASSRDPGTDTQYF | - | TRBV18 | 14 | TRBJ2-3
TGTGCCAGCAACCCTAGCGGGGGGAATGAGCAGTTCTTC | CASNPSGGNEQFF | TRBD2 | TRBV12-3/TRBV12-4 | 13 | TRBJ2-1
TGTGCCAGCAGCGGCGGGACAGGGAGGTATGAGCAGTTCTTC | CASSGGTGRYEQFF | TRBD1 | TRBV7-2 | 14 | TRBJ2-1
TGTGCCAGTAGAGAGCAGGGGGGGACTAGCACAGATACGCAGTATTTT | CASREQGGTSTDTQYF | - | TRBV19 | 16 | TRBJ2-3
TGTGCCAGCTCCGCCGACAGGGGGCTCGGAGCTGAAGCTTTCTTT | CASSADRGLGAEAFF | TRBD1 | TRBV7-9 | 15 | TRBJ1-1
TGTGCCACCAGACCGGGACTTTCTAATGAAAAACTGTTTTTT | CATRPGLSNEKLFF | - | TRBV19 | 14 | TRBJ1-4
TGTGCCAGTAGTAAGGACAGGGGGCCAGAGAGTCAGCCCCAGCATTTT | CASSKDRGPESQPQHF | TRBD1 | TRBV19 | 16 | TRBJ1-5
TGTGCCAGCAGCTTACAAAGGACTAGCGGGGGGGAGACCCAGTACTTC | CASSLQRTSGGETQYF | TRBD2 | TRBV7-2 | 16 | TRBJ2-5
TGTGCCAGCAGCTTGGACATGAACACTGAAGCTTTCTTT | CASSLDMNTEAFF | - | TRBV7-2 | 13 | TRBJ1-1
TGTGCCAGCAGTATTCCACTCGGCGGGGGCTCTGGAAACACCATATATTTT | CASSIPLGGGSGNTIYF | - | TRBV28 | 17 | TRBJ1-3
TGTGCCAGTAGTACGCCGGGACGGGCAGCCGCAGGCTACACCTTC | CASSTPGRAAAGYTF | - | TRBV19 | 15 | TRBJ1-2
TGTGCCAGCAGCAATTCGGGACTAGCGGGGGCCGTCGAGGCGGACAATGAGCAGTTCTTC | CASSNSGLAGAVEADNEQFF | - | TRBV21-1 | 20 | TRBJ2-1
TGTGCCAGTAGTCCTCGGGACGTCGGAAACTATGGCTACACCTTC | CASSPRDVGNYGYTF | - | TRBV19 | 15 | TRBJ1-2
TGTGCCAGCAGCGGGGGACAGAGCTCTGGAAACACCATATATTTT | CASSGGQSSGNTIYF | TRBD1 | TRBV11-3 | 15 | TRBJ1-3
TGTGCCAGCAGCTTTGGGGGTTCCACAGATACGCAGTATTTT | CASSFGGSTDTQYF | - | TRBV5-6 | 14 | TRBJ2-3
TGTGCCTTCTATGGGGGGCCCACCGGGGAGCTGTTTTTT | CAFYGGPTGELFF | - | TRBV2 | 13 | TRBJ2-2
TGTGCCTGGGACCCGGGACAGGGTAATCAGCCCCAGCATTTT | CAWDPGQGNQPQHF | TRBD1 | TRBV30 | 14 | TRBJ1-5
TGTGCCAGCAGCTCCAGGGGGCGGGGCTACACCTTC | CASSSRGRGYTF | TRBD1 | TRBV5-6 | 12 | TRBJ1-2